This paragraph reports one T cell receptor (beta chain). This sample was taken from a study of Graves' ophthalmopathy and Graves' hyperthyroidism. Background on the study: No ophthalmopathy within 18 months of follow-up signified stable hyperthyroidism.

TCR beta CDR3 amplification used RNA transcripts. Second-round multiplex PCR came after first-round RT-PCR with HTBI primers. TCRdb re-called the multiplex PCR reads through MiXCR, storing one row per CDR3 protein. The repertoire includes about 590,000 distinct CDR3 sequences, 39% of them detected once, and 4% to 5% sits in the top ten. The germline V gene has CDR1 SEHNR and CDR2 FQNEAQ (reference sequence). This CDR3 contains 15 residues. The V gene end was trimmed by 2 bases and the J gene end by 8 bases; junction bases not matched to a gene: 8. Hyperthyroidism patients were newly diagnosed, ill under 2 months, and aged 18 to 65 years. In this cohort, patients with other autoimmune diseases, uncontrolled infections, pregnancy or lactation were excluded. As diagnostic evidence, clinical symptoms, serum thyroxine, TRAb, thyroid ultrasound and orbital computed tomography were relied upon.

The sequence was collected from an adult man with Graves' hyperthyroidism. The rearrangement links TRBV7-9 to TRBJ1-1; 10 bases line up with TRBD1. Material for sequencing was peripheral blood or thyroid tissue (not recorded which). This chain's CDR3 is CASSLKGQGRPEAFF. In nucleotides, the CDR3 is TGTGCCAGCAGCTTAAAGGGACAGGGGAGGCCCGAAGCTTTCTTT.